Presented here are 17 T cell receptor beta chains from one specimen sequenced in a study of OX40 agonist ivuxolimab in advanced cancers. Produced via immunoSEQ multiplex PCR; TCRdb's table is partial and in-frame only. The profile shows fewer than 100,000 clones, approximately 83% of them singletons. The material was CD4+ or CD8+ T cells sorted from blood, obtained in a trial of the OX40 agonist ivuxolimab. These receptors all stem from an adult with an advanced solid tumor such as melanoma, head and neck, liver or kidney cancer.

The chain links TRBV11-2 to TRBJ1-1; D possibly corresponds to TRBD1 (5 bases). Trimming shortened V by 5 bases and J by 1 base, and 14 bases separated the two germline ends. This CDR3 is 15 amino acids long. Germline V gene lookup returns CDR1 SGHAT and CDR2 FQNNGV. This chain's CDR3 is CASSALGVENTEAFF. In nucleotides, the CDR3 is TGTGCCAGCAGCGCCCTGGGGGTGGAGAACACTGAAGCTTTCTTT.

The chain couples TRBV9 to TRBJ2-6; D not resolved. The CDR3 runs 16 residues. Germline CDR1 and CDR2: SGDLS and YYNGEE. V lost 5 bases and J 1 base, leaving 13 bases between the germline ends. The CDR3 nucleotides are TGTGCCAGCAGTCCCTTTGACCAATCTGGGGCCAACGTCCTGACTTTC. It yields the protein CASSPFDQSGANVLTF.

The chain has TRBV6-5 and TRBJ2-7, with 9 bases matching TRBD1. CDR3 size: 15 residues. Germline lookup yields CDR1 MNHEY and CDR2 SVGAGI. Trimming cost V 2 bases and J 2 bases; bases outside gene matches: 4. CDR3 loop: CASSYRGQGTYEQYF. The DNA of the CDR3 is TGTGCCAGCAGTTACAGAGGACAGGGGACCTACGAGCAGTACTTC.

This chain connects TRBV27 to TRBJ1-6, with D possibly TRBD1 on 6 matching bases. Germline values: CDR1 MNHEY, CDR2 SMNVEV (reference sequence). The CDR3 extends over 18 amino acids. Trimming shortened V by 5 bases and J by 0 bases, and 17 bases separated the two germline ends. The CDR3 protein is CASSAQQGGSSYNSPLHF. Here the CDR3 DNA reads TGTGCCAGCAGTGCCCAACAGGGTGGGAGCTCCTATAATTCACCCCTCCACTTT.

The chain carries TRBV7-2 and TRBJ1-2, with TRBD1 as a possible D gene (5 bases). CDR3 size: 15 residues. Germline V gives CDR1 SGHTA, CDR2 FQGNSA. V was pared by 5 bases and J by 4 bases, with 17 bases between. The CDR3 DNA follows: TGTGCCAGCAGCCAACTACGCAGACAGCGCTATGGCTACACCTTC. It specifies CASSQLRRQRYGYTF.

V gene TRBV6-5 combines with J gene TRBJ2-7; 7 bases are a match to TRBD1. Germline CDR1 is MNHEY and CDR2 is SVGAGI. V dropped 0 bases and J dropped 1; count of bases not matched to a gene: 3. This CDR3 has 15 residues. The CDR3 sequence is CASSYSGTASYEQYF. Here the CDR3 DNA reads TGTGCCAGCAGTTACTCTGGGACAGCGTCCTACGAGCAGTACTTC.

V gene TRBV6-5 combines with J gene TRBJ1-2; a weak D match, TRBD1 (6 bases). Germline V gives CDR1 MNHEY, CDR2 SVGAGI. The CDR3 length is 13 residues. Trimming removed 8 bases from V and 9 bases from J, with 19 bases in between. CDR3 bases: TGTGCCAGCCAACCGACAGGCATAGGCAGCTACACCTTC. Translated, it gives CASQPTGIGSYTF.

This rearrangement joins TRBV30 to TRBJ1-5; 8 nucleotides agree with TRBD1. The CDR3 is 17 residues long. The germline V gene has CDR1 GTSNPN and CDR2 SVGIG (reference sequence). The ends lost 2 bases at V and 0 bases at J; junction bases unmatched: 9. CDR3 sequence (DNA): TGTGCCTGGAGTCAATCCAGGGGGCCCTATAGCAATCAGCCCCAGCATTTT. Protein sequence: CAWSQSRGPYSNQPQHF.

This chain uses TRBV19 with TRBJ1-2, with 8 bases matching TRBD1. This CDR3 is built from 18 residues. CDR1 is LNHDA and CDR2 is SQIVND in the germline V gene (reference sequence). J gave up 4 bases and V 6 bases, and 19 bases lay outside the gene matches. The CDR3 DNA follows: TGTGCCAGTAGCAACCGGACCCCCCGGACAGGGCGTTTCTATGGCTACACCTTC. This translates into CASSNRTPRTGRFYGYTF.

CDR3 DNA sequence: TGTGCCAGTAGTCCACATTCGACACTGGACAACTATGGCTACACCTTC. The encoded protein is CASSPHSTLDNYGYTF. J is TRBJ1-2 and V is TRBV19; no clear D. CDR3 length equals 16 residues. The V and J ends lost 5 bases and 2 bases respectively, with 18 bases between them. Germline CDR1 and CDR2: LNHDA and SQIVND (reference sequence).

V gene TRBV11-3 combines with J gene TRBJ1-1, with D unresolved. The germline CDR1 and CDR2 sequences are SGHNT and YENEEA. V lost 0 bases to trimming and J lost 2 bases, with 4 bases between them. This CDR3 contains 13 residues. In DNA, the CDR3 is TGTGCCAGCAGCTTAGATCACAACACTGAAGCTTTCTTT. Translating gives CASSLDHNTEAFF.

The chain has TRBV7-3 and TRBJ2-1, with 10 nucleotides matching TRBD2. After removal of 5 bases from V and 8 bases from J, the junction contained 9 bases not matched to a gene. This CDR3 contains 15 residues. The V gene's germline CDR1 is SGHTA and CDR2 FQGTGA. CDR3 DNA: TGTGCCAGCAGCCCTCGCCTAGCGGGAGCCCATGAGCAGTTCTTC. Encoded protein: CASSPRLAGAHEQFF.

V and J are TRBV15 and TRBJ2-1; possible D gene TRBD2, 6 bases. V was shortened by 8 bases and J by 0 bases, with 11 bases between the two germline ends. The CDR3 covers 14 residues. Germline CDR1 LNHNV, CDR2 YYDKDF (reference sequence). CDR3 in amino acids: CATGTGGSYNEQFF. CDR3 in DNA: TGTGCCACCGGGACTGGGGGCTCCTACAATGAGCAGTTCTTC. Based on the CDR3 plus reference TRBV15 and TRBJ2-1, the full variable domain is DAMVIQNPRYQVTQFGKPVTLSCSQTLNHNVMYWYQQKSSQAPKLLFHYYDKDFNNEADTPDNFQSRRPNTSFCFLDIRSPGLGDTAMYLCATGTGGSYNEQFFGPGTRLTVL.

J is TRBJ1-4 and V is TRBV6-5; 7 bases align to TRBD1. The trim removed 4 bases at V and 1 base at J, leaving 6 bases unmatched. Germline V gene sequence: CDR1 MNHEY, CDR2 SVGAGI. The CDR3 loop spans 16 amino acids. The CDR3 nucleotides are TGTGCCAGCAGTTTCCGTCACAGGGGAACTAATGAAAAACTGTTTTTT. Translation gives CASSFRHRGTNEKLFF.

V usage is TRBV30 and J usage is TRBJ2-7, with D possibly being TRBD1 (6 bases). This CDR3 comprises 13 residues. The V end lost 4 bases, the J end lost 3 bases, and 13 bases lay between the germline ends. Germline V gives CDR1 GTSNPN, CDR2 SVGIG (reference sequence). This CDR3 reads CAWNPTGIYEQYF. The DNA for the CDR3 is TGTGCCTGGAACCCCACAGGGATCTACGAGCAGTACTTC.

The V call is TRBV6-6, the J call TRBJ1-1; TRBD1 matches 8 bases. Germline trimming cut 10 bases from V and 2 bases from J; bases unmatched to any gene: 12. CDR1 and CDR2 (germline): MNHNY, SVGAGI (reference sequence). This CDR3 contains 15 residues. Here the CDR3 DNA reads TGTGCCACCGGTGGGACAGGAAAAATCAACACTGAAGCTTTCTTT. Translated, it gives CATGGTGKINTEAFF.

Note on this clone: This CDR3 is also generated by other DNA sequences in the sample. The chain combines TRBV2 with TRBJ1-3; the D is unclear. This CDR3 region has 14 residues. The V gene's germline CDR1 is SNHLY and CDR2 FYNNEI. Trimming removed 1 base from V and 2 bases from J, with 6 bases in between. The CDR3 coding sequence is TGTGCCAGCAGTGAAGGGACCCCTGGAAACACCATATATTTT. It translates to CASSEGTPGNTIYF.